The 29 T cell receptor beta chains listed next were all sequenced from one sample in a study of spatial heterogeneity in lung cancer. TCRdb processed the 5' RACE reads anew with MiXCR; each CDR3 protein has one entry. The sample yields almost 75,000 distinct CDR3 sequences, roughly 14% seen once. Documented time point: sample taken at primary tumor resection. Whole RNA was taken from tumor, nontumor lung or frozen PBMC; it was then sequenced unsorted. The sequenced sample was PBMCs, obtained at surgery. These receptors all come from a male donor with early-stage non-small cell lung cancer.

This clonotype appeared a few times. V usage is TRBV7-2 and J usage is TRBJ2-1, with D perhaps matching TRBD1 or TRBD2 (6 bases each). The germline gives CDR1 SGHTA, CDR2 FQGNSA. The CDR3 runs to 17 residues. V was pared by 1 base and J by 1 base, with 14 bases between. The CDR3 nucleotides are TGTGCCAGCAGCTTAGGGCCGGGGGCGAAATCCTACAATGAGCAGTTCTTC. As protein: CASSLGPGAKSYNEQFF. Together with reference TRBV7-2 and TRBJ2-1, the CDR3 gives the full variable domain: GAGVSQSPSNKVTEKGKDVELRCDPISGHTALYWYRQSLGQGLEFLIYFQGNSAPDKSGLPSDRFSAERTGGSVSTLTIQRTQQEDSAVYLCASSLGPGAKSYNEQFFGPGTRLTVL.

In this sample, this clonotype turned up many times. V and J are TRBV12-3 or TRBV12-4 and TRBJ1-1; the D gene is possibly TRBD1 (6 bases). There are 14 residues in the CDR3. The V end lost 3 bases, the J end lost 3 bases, and 11 bases lay between the germline ends. In DNA form, the CDR3 reads TGTGCCAGCAGTTTCGCGGGGGGCCACACTGAAGCTTTCTTT. Encoded protein: CASSFAGGHTEAFF.

As to this clonotype: This may come from a read error, since a much larger clone is one base off. The rearrangement joins TRBV4-3 to TRBJ1-4; TRBD1 might be the D (6 bases). Germline CDR1 and CDR2: LGHNA and YSLEER. CDR3 length: 15 residues. CDR3: CASNQGRTENEKLFF. In DNA, the CDR3 is TGCGCCAGCAACCAAGGCCGGACAGAAAATGAAAAACTGTTTTTT.

The sample holds many counts of this clonotype. The rearrangement links TRBV27 to TRBJ2-1; TRBD2 agrees at 11 bases. The CDR3 has 15 residues. J gave up 10 bases and V 6 bases, and 11 bases lay outside the gene matches. Germline CDR1 reads MNHEY; CDR2 reads SMNVEV (reference sequence). This CDR3 is CASSPISGRAGEQFF. DNA for the CDR3: TGTGCCAGCAGCCCTATTAGCGGGAGGGCCGGGGAGCAGTTCTTC.

This clonotype appeared many times. This chain uses TRBV29-1 with TRBJ1-1; no firm D call. The germline CDR1 and CDR2 sequences are SQVTM and ANQGSEA. CDR3 length equals 10 residues. Trimming left V 3 bases short and J 2 bases short, with 1 base between. The CDR3 spells CSVDNTEAFF. In DNA, the CDR3 is TGCAGCGTTGATAACACTGAAGCTTTCTTT.

This clonotype was seen only a few times. J is TRBJ2-7 and V is TRBV27; 11 bases line up with TRBD1. The germline CDR1 and CDR2 sequences are MNHEY and SMNVEV (reference sequence). The CDR3 totals 15 residues. V trimming: 2 bases; J trimming: 5 bases; junction bases outside the gene matches: 5. Written as DNA, the CDR3 is TGTGCCAGCAGTTTAGTGGGACAGGGGGGCCACGAGCAGTACTTC. Protein: CASSLVGQGGHEQYF.

The chain employs TRBV11-1 and TRBJ2-1; D gene ambiguous. Germline CDR1 and CDR2: SGHAT and FQDESV (reference sequence). V shed 1 base and J shed 1 base, with 8 bases lying between them. The CDR3 totals 15 residues. CDR3 sequence: CASSLGSYSYNEQFF. As DNA, the CDR3 is TGTGCCAGCAGCTTAGGGAGTTATTCCTACAATGAGCAGTTCTTC. Supplemented by reference TRBV11-1 and TRBJ2-1, the full variable domain reads EAEVAQSPRYKITEKSQAVAFWCDPISGHATLYWYRQILGQGPELLVQFQDESVVDDSQLPKDRFSAERLKGVDSTLKIQPAELGDSAMYLCASSLGSYSYNEQFFGPGTRLTVL.

The chain recombines TRBV19 with TRBJ2-3, with D unresolved. Germline V CDR1 and CDR2: LNHDA, SQIVND (reference sequence). The CDR3 contains 16 residues. Trimming shortened V by 1 base and J by 5 bases, and 16 bases separated the two germline ends. The CDR3 DNA reads TGTGCCAGTAGTATAGTAGGCCCAAGCAACGGAGATACGCAGTATTTT. As protein: CASSIVGPSNGDTQYF.

This clonotype was counted between two and nine times. The chain is built from TRBV20-1 and TRBJ1-4; D might be TRBD1 (5 bases). The V gene lost 5 bases and the J gene lost 8 bases, with 15 bases spanning the gap. The CDR3 consists of 13 residues. The germline V gene has CDR1 DFQATT and CDR2 SNEGSKA (reference sequence). This chain's CDR3 is CSAGDRGGEKLFF. The CDR3 DNA reads TGCAGTGCTGGGGACCGAGGCGGCGAAAAACTGTTTTTT.

This clonotype was detected ten times or more. V and J are TRBV5-1 and TRBJ2-1; D gene unclear. Trimming left V 0 bases short and J 4 bases short, with 14 bases between. Germline loops: CDR1 SGHRS, CDR2 YFSETQ. This CDR3 is 16 amino acids long. The CDR3 bases are TGCGCCAGCAGCTTGGGACCGGGCGCCGGGTACAATGAGCAGTTCTTC. Amino acids: CASSLGPGAGYNEQFF.

This clonotype was picked up a small number of times. The chain carries TRBV4-1 and TRBJ1-2, with unresolved D. With 1 base removed from V and 9 bases from J, the gap between germline ends came to 18 bases. The germline V gene has CDR1 MGHRA and CDR2 YSYEKL. The CDR3 consists of 15 residues. The CDR3 region has the DNA TGCGCCAGCAGCCAAGGTAATTCGGAGGATTTGAGCTACACCTTC. Encoded protein: CASSQGNSEDLSYTF.

This clonotype showed up many times. This chain joins TRBV29-1 and TRBJ2-1; D is undetermined. Germline loops: CDR1 SQVTM, CDR2 ANQGSEA. CDR3 length: 13 residues. Trimming cost V 0 bases and J 0 bases, with 3 bases left between them. In DNA form, the CDR3 reads TGCAGCGTTGAAGATAGCTCCTACAATGAGCAGTTCTTC. This codes for CSVEDSSYNEQFF.

This clonotype was recorded many times. The genes are TRBV12-3 or TRBV12-4 and TRBJ2-5, with a tentative D call TRBD2 (5 bases). The CDR3 contains 15 residues. The V end was cut by 5 bases, the J end by 0 bases, with 13 bases between. This CDR3 reads CASSRVQRYQETQYF. As DNA, the CDR3 is TGTGCCAGCAGTCGCGTCCAGCGGTACCAAGAGACCCAGTACTTC.

The chain carries TRBV12-3 or TRBV12-4 and TRBJ1-1, with 7 bases matching TRBD1. The CDR3 length is 15 residues. With V trimmed by 3 bases and J by 2 bases, 6 bases remained unmatched. The CDR3 sequence is CASSLSGTVNTEAFF. The DNA for the CDR3 is TGTGCCAGCAGTTTGTCCGGGACAGTTAACACTGAAGCTTTCTTT.

This clonotype was counted many times. The genes are TRBV9 and TRBJ1-2, with 8 bases fitting TRBD1. Germline V gene lookup returns CDR1 SGDLS and CDR2 YYNGEE. The CDR3 has 15 residues. V trimming: 0 bases; J trimming: 4 bases; junction bases outside the gene matches: 5. The chain's CDR3 is CASSVAPDRGYGYTF. The CDR3 bases are TGTGCCAGCAGCGTAGCCCCAGACAGGGGCTATGGCTACACCTTC. Full variable domain (missing parts from reference TRBV9 and TRBJ1-2): DSGVTQTPKHLITATGQRVTLRCSPRSGDLSVYWYQQSLDQGLQFLIQYYNGEERAKGNILERFSAQQFPDLHSELNLSSLELGDSALYFCASSVAPDRGYGYTFGSGTRLTVV.

The chain combines TRBV20-1 with TRBJ2-7; D possibly corresponds to TRBD2 (6 bases). CDR1 DFQATT and CDR2 SNEGSKA come from the germline V gene (reference sequence). Trimming removed 3 bases from V and 6 bases from J, with 15 bases in between. This CDR3 comprises 13 residues. CDR3 residues: CSARGQGGGEQYF. The DNA of the CDR3 is TGCAGTGCTAGGGGCCAGGGAGGCGGCGAGCAGTACTTC.

V and J are TRBV9 and TRBJ1-6; D uncertain. The germline V gene encodes CDR1 SGDLS and CDR2 YYNGEE. The V end lost 0 bases, the J end lost 0 bases, and 7 bases lay between the germline ends. The CDR3 has 16 residues. CDR3 DNA: TGTGCCAGCAGCGTAGGAGGAGCCTCCTATAATTCACCCCTCCACTTT. This gives the protein CASSVGGASYNSPLHF.

The chain carries TRBV19 and TRBJ1-5; 12 bases are shared with TRBD1. The CDR3 runs to 15 residues. Looked up from germline, CDR1 is LNHDA and CDR2 is SQIVND (reference sequence). Trimming cost V 9 bases and J 0 bases; bases outside gene matches: 3. The CDR3 bases are TGTGCCAGCGGGACAGGGGGCCGTAGCAATCAGCCCCAGCATTTT. This codes for CASGTGGRSNQPQHF.

This clonotype was counted a few times. The chain employs TRBV12-5 and TRBJ1-1; D unresolved. Germline assignment: CDR1 LGHNT and CDR2 FRNRAP. The CDR3 is 13 amino acids. The ends were cut back, 7 bases at V and 4 bases at J, with 13 bases in the middle. The CDR3 DNA sequence: TGTGCTAGTGCCTCCCTCGATAGCACTGAAGCTTTCTTT. This translates into CASASLDSTEAFF.

In its sample, this clonotype was seen a few times. The genes are TRBV7-9 and TRBJ2-2, with 13 bases matching TRBD2. Germline CDR1 reads SEHNR; CDR2 reads FQNEAQ (reference sequence). There are 19 residues in the CDR3. J lost 0 bases, V lost 6 bases, and 10 bases had no gene match. CDR3 coding DNA: TGTGCCAGCAGACCAACCGGGACTAGCGGGGTGACGAACACCGGGGAGCTGTTTTTT. Its protein product is CASRPTGTSGVTNTGELFF.

This clonotype was seen a handful of times. This rearrangement joins TRBV7-9 to TRBJ1-4, with D unclear. CDR1 and CDR2 from the germline V gene are SEHNR and FQNEAQ (reference sequence). The CDR3 is made up of 15 amino acids. Trimming cost V 1 base and J 8 bases, with 14 bases left between them. DNA for the CDR3: TGTGCCAGCAGCTTAGGGGCAGCCCCGGGGGAAAAACTGTTTTTT. It is translated as CASSLGAAPGEKLFF.

The chain recombines TRBV20-1 with TRBJ2-2; D gene unclear. From germline, CDR1 is DFQATT and CDR2 SNEGSKA (reference sequence). This CDR3 region has 13 residues. Trimming left V 3 bases short and J 4 bases short, with 9 bases between. CDR3 DNA sequence: TGCAGTGCTAGTTTCCAGCTCACCGGGGAGCTGTTTTTT. As protein: CSASFQLTGELFF.

The chain combines TRBV20-1 with TRBJ2-1, with D hard to call. Germline CDR1 is DFQATT and CDR2 is SNEGSKA (reference sequence). V dropped 3 bases and J dropped 1 base, with 7 bases sitting between them. The CDR3 covers 13 residues. CDR3 sequence reads: CSASLRSYNEQFF. CDR3 DNA sequence: TGCAGTGCTAGCTTAAGGTCCTACAATGAGCAGTTCTTC.

The chain is built from TRBV20-1 and TRBJ1-6, with D possibly being TRBD1 (6 bases). CDR1 and CDR2 from the germline V gene are DFQATT and SNEGSKA (reference sequence). This CDR3 is built from 15 residues. Trimming shortened V by 5 bases and J by 6 bases, and 17 bases separated the two germline ends. The CDR3 sequence is CSAPSRGGRNSPLHF. The DNA of the CDR3 is TGCAGTGCTCCATCTAGGGGGGGGCGTAATTCACCCCTCCACTTT.

This clonotype was detected a few times. The CDR3 DNA sequence: TGTGCCACCAGTGATCCCCAGCGCCCCGGTCCCACTAATGAGCAGTTCTTC. It encodes CATSDPQRPGPTNEQFF. The V gene is TRBV24-1, the J gene TRBJ2-1, with D uncertain. Trimming removed 3 bases from V and 7 bases from J, with 21 bases in between. The CDR3 loop spans 17 amino acids. Germline loops: CDR1 KGHDR, CDR2 SFDVKD.

This chain uses TRBV19 with TRBJ2-3, with no clear D. V gave up 7 bases and J gave up 5 bases, with 10 bases separating them. Germline V gene lookup returns CDR1 LNHDA and CDR2 SQIVND (reference sequence). This CDR3 contains 12 residues. CDR3 amino acids: CASTSWGDTQYF. The CDR3, as DNA: TGTGCCAGTACGTCGTGGGGAGATACGCAGTATTTT.

This clonotype has ten or more counts. V usage is TRBV6-5 and J usage is TRBJ1-2; the match to TRBD1 covers 8 bases. Per the germline V gene, CDR1 is MNHEY and CDR2 is SVGAGI. V shed 0 bases and J 4 bases; nucleotides not matched to a gene: 7. The CDR3 is 16 residues long. CDR3 bases: TGTGCCAGCAGTTACTCGACAGGGGAAAGATTCTATGGCTACACCTTC. Protein sequence: CASSYSTGERFYGYTF.

CDR3 coding DNA: TGTGCCATCAGTTCAGGGACTACGGGAGGCACCCAAGAGACCCAGTACTTC. This encodes CAISSGTTGGTQETQYF. This chain joins TRBV10-3 and TRBJ2-5; 7 bases fit TRBD2. CDR1 is ENHRY, CDR2 SYGVKD, per germline. This CDR3 has 17 residues. V lost 5 bases, J lost 1 base, and 13 bases stayed unmatched.

This clonotype came up a few times. DNA of the CDR3: TGTGCCAGCAGCTTGAGCGAGAGATACCTAAGCACAGATACGCAGTATTTT. Translating it yields CASSLSERYLSTDTQYF. The chain links TRBV5-8 to TRBJ2-3; no clear D gene. CDR1 SGHTS and CDR2 YDEGEE come from the germline V gene. V lost 1 base, J lost 0 bases, and 15 bases lay in between. This CDR3 region has 17 residues.